These 25 T cell receptor beta chains were all obtained from the same sample, sequenced in a study of blood T cell repertoires in COVID-19 (TCRdb year 2020). Receptor libraries were prepared by the immunoSEQ multiplex PCR assay. The table comes from immuneACCESS by way of TCRdb, which keeps in-frame sequences with V and J called. Part of the clones is missing from these tables; in studies checked, under half for an unresolved V gene and the rest for unknown reasons. For this sample there are about 250,000 clones; around 86% appear just once. 1.6% of the sample is held by the ten biggest clonotypes. The sample was peripheral blood. Every receptor here comes from a woman aged 60-70 years who had recovered from COVID-19.

The genes are TRBV19 and TRBJ1-3; the match to TRBD1 covers 8 bases. Per the germline V gene, CDR1 is LNHDA and CDR2 is SQIVND (reference sequence). CDR3 size: 15 residues. The ends lost 6 bases at V and 0 bases at J; junction bases unmatched: 4. The CDR3 protein is CASRLTGGSGNTIYF. The CDR3 DNA reads TGTGCCAGTAGGCTCACAGGGGGCTCTGGAAACACCATATATTTT.

V usage is TRBV5-1 and J usage is TRBJ1-2, with D possibly matching TRBD1 (5 bases). V shed 0 bases and J shed 9 bases, with 18 bases lying between them. The CDR3 loop spans 15 amino acids. Looked up from germline, CDR1 is SGHRS and CDR2 is YFSETQ. The CDR3 DNA sequence: TGCGCCAGCAGCTTGGCTCCGGACACCTCGTCGAGCTACACCTTC. It specifies CASSLAPDTSSSYTF.

The CDR3 region has the DNA TGTGCCAGCAGCCATGGACAGAACGTATACCCTAGGGGGGAGACCCAGTACTTC. Protein sequence: CASSHGQNVYPRGETQYF. The chain uses TRBV14 and TRBJ2-5; D is possibly TRBD1 (6 bases). Germline assignment: CDR1 SGHDN and CDR2 FVKESK. The V gene lost 3 bases and the J gene lost 5 bases, with 25 bases spanning the gap. The CDR3 consists of 18 residues.

The CDR3 DNA reads as TGTGCCAGCCAGGGACAGCCGAACACTGAAGCTTTCTTT. Amino acids: CASQGQPNTEAFF. The rearrangement links TRBV2 to TRBJ1-1; TRBD1 agrees at 7 bases. This CDR3 has 13 amino acids. Unmatched junction bases numbered 4, after V lost 8 bases and J lost 1 base. The germline CDR1 and CDR2 sequences are SNHLY and FYNNEI.

This clone occurred once. The V gene is TRBV7-8, the J gene TRBJ1-1; unclear D gene. Between the trimmed V and J ends, which lost 3 bases and 4 bases, there was a span of 12 bases. The CDR3 is made up of 14 amino acids. In germline, CDR1 is SGHVS, CDR2 FQNEAQ. As DNA, the CDR3 is TGTGCCAGCAGCTTGGGCGACGGAGGCACTGAAGCTTTCTTT. Translated, it gives CASSLGDGGTEAFF.

This chain joins TRBV5-8 and TRBJ1-2; TRBD1 matches 9 bases. V dropped 2 bases and J dropped 6; count of bases not matched to a gene: 2. The germline gives CDR1 SGHTS, CDR2 YDEGEE. The CDR3 has 13 amino acids. CDR3 sequence reads: CASSFGDRDGYTF. DNA of the CDR3: TGTGCCAGCAGCTTCGGGGACAGGGATGGCTACACCTTC.

This sequence joins TRBV3-1 (or the pseudogene TRBV3-2) and TRBJ2-1; a possible D gene is TRBD1 (6 bases). Germline assignment: CDR1 LGHDT and CDR2 YNNKEL (reference sequence). This CDR3 region has 15 residues. V lost 4 bases and J 0 bases, leaving 10 bases between the germline ends. The CDR3 DNA sequence: TGTGCCAGCAGCCTCGGACAGCACTCCTACAATGAGCAGTTCTTC. This codes for CASSLGQHSYNEQFF.

J is TRBJ2-2 and V is TRBV7-3, with TRBD1 matching over 8 bases. CDR3 size: 15 residues. V dropped 5 bases and J dropped 6; count of bases not matched to a gene: 8. Germline V lookup: CDR1 SGHTA, CDR2 FQGTGA. In nucleotides, the CDR3 is TGTGCCAGCAGCCCGGACAGGGTTGGGGCCGGGGAGCTGTTTTTT. Its protein product is CASSPDRVGAGELFF.

The CDR3 nucleotides are TGTGCCAGCAGTTACGGGGGCGAGGACACTGAAGCTTTCTTT. This sequence encodes CASSYGGEDTEAFF. This sequence joins TRBV6-2 or TRBV6-3 and TRBJ1-1; weak D call: TRBD1 (6 bases). Per the germline V gene, CDR1 is MNHEY and CDR2 is SVGEGT. V was shortened by 2 bases and J by 3 bases, with 10 bases between the two germline ends. The CDR3 loop spans 14 amino acids.

The chain uses TRBV11-2 and TRBJ2-3, with 7 bases identical to TRBD2. Unmatched junction bases numbered 6, after V lost 4 bases and J lost 2 bases. The CDR3 spans 15 residues. Germline CDR1 and CDR2: SGHAT and FQNNGV. This CDR3 is CASSWSGEPTDTQYF. CDR3 nucleotides: TGTGCCAGCAGCTGGAGCGGGGAGCCCACAGATACGCAGTATTTT.

The genes are TRBV5-1 and TRBJ1-1; 9 bases are shared with TRBD1. This CDR3 comprises 16 residues. V lost 1 base, J lost 5 bases, and 9 bases stayed unmatched. Germline V gene sequence: CDR1 SGHRS, CDR2 YFSETQ. CDR3 in amino acids: CASSLLGGQGRTEAFF. Written as DNA, the CDR3 is TGCGCCAGCAGCTTGCTCGGGGGACAGGGAAGGACTGAAGCTTTCTTT.

The chain employs TRBV3-1 (or the pseudogene TRBV3-2) and TRBJ2-2; 10 bases match TRBD2. V dropped 2 bases and J dropped 7; count of bases not matched to a gene: 1. The CDR3 has 14 amino acids. Germline assignment: CDR1 LGHDT and CDR2 YNNKEL (reference sequence). The CDR3 sequence is CASSQLAGVGELFF. CDR3 in DNA: TGTGCCAGCAGCCAACTAGCGGGGGTCGGGGAGCTGTTTTTT.

The chain links TRBV19 to TRBJ1-6, with D perhaps matching TRBD1 (5 bases). The CDR3 spans 14 residues. Germline V gene data show CDR1 as LNHDA and CDR2 as SQIVND (reference sequence). Trimming stripped 1 base from V and 10 bases from J, with 11 bases between. CDR3 protein: CASSIGPTVSPLHF. CDR3 nucleotides: TGTGCCAGTAGTATAGGCCCGACAGTCTCACCCCTCCACTTT.

V gene TRBV7-2 combines with J gene TRBJ2-5; TRBD2 matches at 8 bases. J gave up 4 bases and V 6 bases, and 10 bases lay outside the gene matches. From germline, CDR1 is SGHTA and CDR2 FQGNSA. This CDR3 is 15 amino acids long. The CDR3 is CASRPPGTRAETQYF. The CDR3 DNA reads TGTGCCAGCAGACCCCCCGGGACTAGGGCAGAGACCCAGTACTTC.

CDR3 in DNA: TGTGCCATCAGTGACGTCAGGGGCTACAATGAGCAGTTCTTC. Translated, it gives CAISDVRGYNEQFF. This chain links TRBV10-3 with TRBJ2-1; possible D gene TRBD1, 6 bases. V was clipped by 3 bases and J by 3 bases, with 9 bases between them. In germline, CDR1 is ENHRY, CDR2 SYGVKD. The CDR3 runs 14 residues.

The V and J genes are TRBV6-5 and TRBJ1-2, with a weak D call TRBD1 (5 bases). CDR1 is MNHEY and CDR2 is SVGAGI in the germline V gene. With 7 bases removed from V and 6 bases from J, the gap between germline ends came to 12 bases. CDR3 length: 12 residues. CDR3 amino acids: CASTNPGHGYTF. In DNA, the CDR3 is TGTGCCAGCACCAATCCAGGGCATGGCTACACCTTC.

The chain couples TRBV4-1 to TRBJ1-4; TRBD1 might be the D (5 bases). The germline V gene has CDR1 MGHRA and CDR2 YSYEKL. The CDR3 is made up of 14 amino acids. V shed 5 bases and J shed 10 bases, with 17 bases lying between them. CDR3 sequence: CASSDRGGEGKLFF. CDR3 in DNA: TGCGCCAGCAGCGATCGGGGGGGGGAAGGAAAACTGTTTTTT.

Only one count was recorded for this clone. The V gene is TRBV19, the J gene TRBJ1-1; the D gene is possibly TRBD1 (5 bases). Trimming shortened V by 1 base and J by 11 bases, and 11 bases separated the two germline ends. The CDR3 spans 12 residues. Germline V gene sequence: CDR1 LNHDA, CDR2 SQIVND (reference sequence). CDR3 amino acids: CASSIAQGGAFF. The CDR3 DNA reads TGTGCCAGTAGTATAGCCCAGGGTGGGGCTTTCTTT. Together with reference TRBV19 and TRBJ1-1, the CDR3 gives the full variable domain: DGGITQSPKYLFRKEGQNVTLSCEQNLNHDAMYWYRQDPGQGLRLIYYSQIVNDFQKGDIAEGYSVSREKKESFPLTVTSAQKNPTAFYLCASSIAQGGAFFGQGTRLTVV.

This clone was seen a few times. This rearrangement joins TRBV14 to TRBJ2-1; 11 nucleotides match TRBD2. CDR1 and CDR2 from the germline V gene are SGHDN and FVKESK. V gave up 2 bases and J gave up 3 bases; unmatched junction bases: 6. The CDR3 is 17 residues long. The CDR3 region is CASSQIGLAGGYNEQFF. The CDR3 DNA is TGTGCCAGCAGCCAAATCGGGCTAGCGGGGGGCTACAATGAGCAGTTCTTC.

The chain has TRBV14 and TRBJ2-1, with a possible D match to TRBD1 (6 bases). This CDR3 contains 17 residues. The V gene lost 4 bases and the J gene lost 4 bases, with 20 bases spanning the gap. CDR1 is SGHDN, CDR2 FVKESK, per germline. The chain's CDR3 is CASSPSVGQPQYNEQFF. The CDR3 DNA follows: TGTGCCAGCAGCCCTTCAGTTGGACAGCCCCAATACAATGAGCAGTTCTTC.

This rearrangement joins TRBV10-3 to TRBJ2-1; 8 bases align to TRBD1. The CDR3 contains 16 residues. V lost 10 bases and J lost 4; bases outside the gene matches: 15. In germline, CDR1 is ENHRY, CDR2 SYGVKD. The chain's CDR3 is CAKQPSGGLPYNEQFF. The CDR3, as DNA: TGTGCCAAGCAACCCTCAGGGGGCCTACCTTACAATGAGCAGTTCTTC.

The rearrangement uses TRBV18 and TRBJ1-2; TRBD1 matches 8 bases. V shed 3 bases and J 3 bases; nucleotides not matched to a gene: 9. The CDR3 runs 16 residues. Germline V gene data show CDR1 as KGHSH and CDR2 as LQKENI. DNA for the CDR3: TGTGCCAGCTCACCCCGTGGACAGGGAGGGGACTATGGCTACACCTTC. It specifies CASSPRGQGGDYGYTF.

The chain links TRBV19 to TRBJ2-1; perhaps TRBD1 as D (6 bases). Trimming removed 0 bases at V and 4 bases at J, with 10 bases between. Germline V gives CDR1 LNHDA, CDR2 SQIVND (reference sequence). The CDR3 is 15 residues long. CDR3 region: CASSIDRGLYNEQFF. The CDR3 DNA reads TGTGCCAGTAGTATAGACAGGGGATTATACAATGAGCAGTTCTTC. The variable domain in full, with the rest retrieved from reference TRBV19 and TRBJ2-1, is DGGITQSPKYLFRKEGQNVTLSCEQNLNHDAMYWYRQDPGQGLRLIYYSQIVNDFQKGDIAEGYSVSREKKESFPLTVTSAQKNPTAFYLCASSIDRGLYNEQFFGPGTRLTVL.

The CDR3 protein is CASSMQADTQYF. Here the CDR3 DNA reads TGTGCCAGTAGTATGCAGGCGGATACGCAGTATTTT. The V call is TRBV19, the J call TRBJ2-3; no definite D call. CDR3 length equals 12 residues. Per germline, CDR1 LNHDA and CDR2 SQIVND (reference sequence). Trimming pared 3 bases from V and 6 bases from J, leaving 7 bases between.

The V call is TRBV6-5, the J call TRBJ2-5, with 7 bases lining up with TRBD2. J lost 1 base, V lost 5 bases, and 7 bases had no gene match. CDR1 is MNHEY and CDR2 is SVGAGI in the germline V gene. The CDR3 covers 15 residues. CDR3 loop: CASSPPTGGQETQYF. The CDR3 region has the DNA TGTGCCAGCAGTCCGCCGACGGGGGGCCAAGAGACCCAGTACTTC.